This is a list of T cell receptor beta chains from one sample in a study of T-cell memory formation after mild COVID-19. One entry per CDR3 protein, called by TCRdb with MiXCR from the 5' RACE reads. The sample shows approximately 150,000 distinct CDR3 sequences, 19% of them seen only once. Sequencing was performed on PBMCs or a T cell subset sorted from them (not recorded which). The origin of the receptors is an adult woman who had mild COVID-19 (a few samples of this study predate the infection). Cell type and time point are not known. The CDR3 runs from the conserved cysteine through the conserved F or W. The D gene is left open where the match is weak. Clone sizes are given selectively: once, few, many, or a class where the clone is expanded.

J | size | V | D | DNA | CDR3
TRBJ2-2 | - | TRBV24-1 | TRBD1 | TGTGCCACTAGTACCCGGACAGGGGGCGAAACCGGGGAGCTGTTTTTT | CATSTRTGGETGELFF
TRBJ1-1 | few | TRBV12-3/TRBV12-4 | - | TGTGCCAGCATCGACGGGCGAATAAACACTGAAGCTTTCTTT | CASIDGRINTEAFF
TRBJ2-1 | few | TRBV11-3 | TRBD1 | TGTGCCAGCAGCCAGGGACAGAATGAGCAGTTCTTC | CASSQGQNEQFF
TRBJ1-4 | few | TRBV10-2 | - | TGCGCCAGCAGTGAGGGAAGGGCCCAAAAACTGTTTTTT | CASSEGRAQKLFF
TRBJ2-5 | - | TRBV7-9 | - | TGTGCCAGCAGCCCTGAGGTGGTAGAGACCCAGTACTTC | CASSPEVVETQYF
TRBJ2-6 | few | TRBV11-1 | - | TGTGCCAGCAGCCCCGGAGGGACCGGGGCCAACGTCCTGACTTTC | CASSPGGTGANVLTF
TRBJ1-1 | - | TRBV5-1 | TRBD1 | TGCGCCAGCAGCTTGCATGGGACAGGACAGAACACTGAAGCTTTCTTT | CASSLHGTGQNTEAFF
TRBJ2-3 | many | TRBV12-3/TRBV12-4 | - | TGTGCCAGCAGTTCCTTTGGCGGGCCCACAGATACGCAGTATTTT | CASSSFGGPTDTQYF
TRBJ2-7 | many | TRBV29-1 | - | TGCAGCGTCACTCTTAGCTCCTACGAGCAGTACTTC | CSVTLSSYEQYF
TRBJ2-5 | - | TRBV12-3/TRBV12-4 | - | TGTGCCAGCAGTTTAGAGGGGGGTGCTGCTAACGGAAGGGCCCAGTACTTC | CASSLEGGAANGRAQYF
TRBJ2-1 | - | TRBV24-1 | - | TGTGCCACCAGTGATCCCACCGGTTTGGACGACAATGAGCAGTTCTTC | CATSDPTGLDDNEQFF
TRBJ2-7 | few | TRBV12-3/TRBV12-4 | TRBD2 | TGTGCCAGCAGTCTTCTTCCGGGACTAGCGACCTACGAGCAGTACTTC | CASSLLPGLATYEQYF
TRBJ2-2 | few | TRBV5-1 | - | TGCACCAGTACGACTAGGCCTAACACCGGGGAGCTGTTTTTT | CTSTTRPNTGELFF
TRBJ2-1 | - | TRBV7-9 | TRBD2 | TGTGCCAGCAGCTTAGGGACTAGCGCAACCAATGAGCAGTTCTTC | CASSLGTSATNEQFF
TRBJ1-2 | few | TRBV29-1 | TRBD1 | TGCAGCGTTGTTACAGGGGACTATGGCTACACCTTC | CSVVTGDYGYTF
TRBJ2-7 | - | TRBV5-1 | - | TGCGCCAGCGGGTTCTCGGGACTCTACGAGCAGTACTTC | CASGFSGLYEQYF
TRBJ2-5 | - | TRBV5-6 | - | TGTGCCAGCAGCTTGGATAGGGTGCAAGAGACCCAGTACTTC | CASSLDRVQETQYF
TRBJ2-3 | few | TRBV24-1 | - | TGTGCCACCAGTCCCGGGGGAGGCACAGATACGCAGTATTTT | CATSPGGGTDTQYF
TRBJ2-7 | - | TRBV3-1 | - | TGTGCCAGCAGCCAAAGCCACGAGCAGTACTTC | CASSQSHEQYF
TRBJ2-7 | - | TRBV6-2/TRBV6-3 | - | TGTGCCAGCAGTTCACCCCGGGACAACTCCTACGAGCAGTACTTC | CASSSPRDNSYEQYF
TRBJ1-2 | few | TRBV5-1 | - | TGCGCCAGCAGCTTGGAGAGGGCACCCTATGGCTACACCTTC | CASSLERAPYGYTF
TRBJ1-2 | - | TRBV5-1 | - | TGCGCCAGCAGCGGGGGAGCATCAAACTATGGCTACACCTTC | CASSGGASNYGYTF
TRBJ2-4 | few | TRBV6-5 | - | TGTGCCAGCAGTGGGAAGGACATTCAGTACTTC | CASSGKDIQYF
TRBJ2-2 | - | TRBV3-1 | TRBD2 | TGTGCCAGCAGCCTTAACCTCGGTAGCGGGGTAACGAACACCGGGGAGCTGTTTTTT | CASSLNLGSGVTNTGELFF
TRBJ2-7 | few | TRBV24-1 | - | TGTGCCACCAGTGGGAGGGGTAACGAGCAGTACTTC | CATSGRGNEQYF
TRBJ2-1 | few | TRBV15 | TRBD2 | TGTGCCACCAGCAGAGGAGGGACTAGCGGGAGGGGGTGGTACAATGAGCAGTTCTTC | CATSRGGTSGRGWYNEQFF
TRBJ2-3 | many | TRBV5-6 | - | TGTGCCAGCGGACCGGACGGGGGCCCAGATACGCAGTATTTT | CASGPDGGPDTQYF
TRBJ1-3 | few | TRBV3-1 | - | TGTGCCAGCAGCCAAGTAGCAGTGTCTGGAAACACCATATATTTT | CASSQVAVSGNTIYF
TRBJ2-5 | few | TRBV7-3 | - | TGTGCAACTAGCCCCCAAGAGACCCAGTACTTC | CATSPQETQYF
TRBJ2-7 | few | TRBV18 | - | TGTGCCAGCTCCCCCGGGACGGACAGAAACTACGAGCAGTACTTC | CASSPGTDRNYEQYF
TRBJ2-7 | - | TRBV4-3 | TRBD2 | TGCGCCAGCAGCCGGGGACTAGCAGGGTACGAGCAGTACTTC | CASSRGLAGYEQYF
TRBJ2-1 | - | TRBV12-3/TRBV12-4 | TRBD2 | TGTGCCAGCAGTTTTACTAGCGGGAGTTACAGTGAGCAGTTCTTC | CASSFTSGSYSEQFF
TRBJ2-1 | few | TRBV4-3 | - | TGCGCCAGCAGCCAAGATTTCGTGTTCAATGAGCAGTTCTTC | CASSQDFVFNEQFF
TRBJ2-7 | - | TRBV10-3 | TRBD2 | TGTGCCATCAGTACTAGCGGGAGGGCCCTCTACGAGCAGTACTTC | CAISTSGRALYEQYF
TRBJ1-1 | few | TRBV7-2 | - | TGTGCCAGCAGCCCCGGGACGGGAATGAACACTGAAGCTTTCTTT | CASSPGTGMNTEAFF
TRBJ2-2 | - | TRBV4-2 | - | TGTGCCAGCAGCCAATCCGGCACTGGCTCACGAGGCGGGGAGCTGTTTTTT | CASSQSGTGSRGGELFF